These 29 T cell receptor beta chains were sequenced from one sample in a study of blood T cell repertoires in COVID-19. TCRdb keeps only in-frame clones here, not all; method: immunoSEQ multiplex PCR. Altogether some 170,000 clones are present, about 81% being singletons, with the ten largest covering around 9.9%. Sequenced input: peripheral blood. Every receptor here comes from a human donor in a cohort sampled during active COVID-19.

The chain couples TRBV5-5 to TRBJ1-1; D ambiguous. CDR1 and CDR2 (germline): SGHKS, YYEKEE (reference sequence). The CDR3 spans 14 residues. Deletions cut 0 bases from V and 0 bases from J, with 6 bases between. The chain's CDR3 is CASSLDTLNTEAFF. As DNA, the CDR3 is TGTGCCAGCAGCTTGGACACCCTGAACACTGAAGCTTTCTTT.

This chain uses TRBV5-1 with TRBJ2-7; 12 nucleotides agree with TRBD2. Germline CDR1 SGHRS, CDR2 YFSETQ. V shed 0 bases, J shed 8 bases, and the junction held 6 bases outside the gene matches. The CDR3 runs 15 residues. CDR3: CASSLEGLAGKQQYF. In DNA, the CDR3 is TGCGCCAGCAGCTTGGAAGGACTAGCGGGAAAACAGCAGTACTTC.

In regard to this clone: Other nucleotide sequences in the sample specify the same CDR3. The chain is built from TRBV6-5 and TRBJ1-2; 7 bases align to TRBD1. The junction had 2 bases not matched to a gene; V was cut back by 6 bases and J by 7 bases. The CDR3 is 11 residues long. Germline-derived CDR1 and CDR2 are MNHEY and SVGAGI. The CDR3 is CASSYRGGYTF. CDR3 in DNA: TGTGCCAGCAGCTACAGGGGTGGCTACACCTTC.

Only a few counts were recorded for this clone. CDR3 loop: CSASAGSFNQPQHF. Here the CDR3 DNA reads TGCAGTGCTAGTGCCGGGTCATTCAATCAGCCCCAGCATTTT. The chain links TRBV20-1 to TRBJ1-5; D call uncertain. CDR3 length: 14 amino acids. Trimming took off 3 bases at V and 3 bases at J, with 12 bases between the two ends. The germline V gene encodes CDR1 DFQATT and CDR2 SNEGSKA (reference sequence).

The chain couples TRBV9 to TRBJ2-7, with 8 positions matching TRBD2. Germline CDR1 is SGDLS and CDR2 is YYNGEE. This CDR3 has 18 amino acids. V gave up 4 bases and J gave up 7 bases; unmatched junction bases: 22. The CDR3 spells CASSITASGLRAPWEQYF. CDR3 sequence (DNA): TGTGCCAGCAGCATAACGGCTAGCGGGCTGCGGGCCCCTTGGGAGCAGTACTTC.

The chain carries TRBV5-1 and TRBJ2-7, with 8 bases that match TRBD2. V shed 0 bases and J 2 bases; nucleotides not matched to a gene: 4. Germline lookup yields CDR1 SGHRS and CDR2 YFSETQ. This CDR3 is built from 15 residues. The CDR3 reads CASSLAPGGAYEQYF. The CDR3 DNA sequence: TGCGCCAGCAGCTTGGCCCCGGGGGGGGCCTACGAGCAGTACTTC.

The chain joins TRBV7-6 to TRBJ2-1, with 8 bases that match TRBD2. In germline, CDR1 is SGHVS, CDR2 FNYEAQ. The CDR3 has 16 residues. The V and J ends lost 1 base and 6 bases, in that order; junction bases with no gene match: 8. In DNA, the CDR3 is TGTGCCAGCAGCTTAGGGAGTAGCGGGACCGGCAATGAGCAGTTCTTC. Translated, it gives CASSLGSSGTGNEQFF.

The chain carries TRBV2 and TRBJ2-2; TRBD1 might be the D (6 bases). V lost 7 bases, J lost 6 bases, and 6 bases lay in between. The CDR3 consists of 11 residues. Per germline, CDR1 SNHLY and CDR2 FYNNEI. CDR3 region: CASTGAGELFF. In nucleotides, the CDR3 is TGTGCCAGCACAGGGGCCGGGGAGCTGTTTTTT.

The chain couples TRBV28 to TRBJ2-2; possibly TRBD2 for D (5 bases). CDR1 and CDR2 from the germline V gene are MDHEN and SYDVKM. Trimming shortened V by 6 bases and J by 4 bases, and 15 bases separated the two germline ends. The CDR3 loop spans 15 amino acids. DNA for the CDR3: TGTGCCAGCAGGCGACCCGGGGTAGGCACCGGGGAGCTGTTTTTT. This translates into CASRRPGVGTGELFF.

Turning to this clone: This same CDR3 is encoded by further DNA sequences in the sample. This rearrangement joins TRBV5-5 to TRBJ1-1; D perhaps matches TRBD1 (6 bases). The germline gives CDR1 SGHKS, CDR2 YYEKEE (reference sequence). V was pared by 2 bases and J by 7 bases, with 6 bases between. The CDR3 contains 11 residues. CDR3 DNA sequence: TGTGCCAGCAGCTTAGGGGGTGAAGCTTTCTTT. Translating gives CASSLGGEAFF.

This CDR3 is CAWRVGGSGGRSQYF. In DNA, the CDR3 is TGTGCCTGGAGGGTCGGTGGTAGCGGGGGACGTTCCCAGTACTTC. The genes are TRBV30 and TRBJ2-5; 9 bases line up with TRBD2. Germline loops: CDR1 GTSNPN, CDR2 SVGIG (reference sequence). Unmatched junction bases numbered 14, after V lost 3 bases and J lost 9 bases. The CDR3 extends over 15 amino acids.

The chain is built from TRBV6-2 or TRBV6-3 and TRBJ1-1; D not resolved. V gave up 6 bases and J gave up 5 bases, with 22 bases separating them. The CDR3 runs 16 residues. The V gene's germline CDR1 is MNHEY and CDR2 SVGEGT. CDR3 sequence: CASSPDPRVPRTEAFF. CDR3 nucleotide sequence: TGTGCCAGCAGCCCTGACCCTCGGGTCCCGAGGACTGAAGCTTTCTTT.

The rearrangement uses TRBV20-1 and TRBJ2-5; no reliable D call. V lost 3 bases and J lost 2, with 7 bases in between. Germline V gene lookup returns CDR1 DFQATT and CDR2 SNEGSKA (reference sequence). This CDR3 has 12 amino acids. The CDR3 DNA sequence: TGCAGTGCTAGTACACCTCAAGAGACCCAGTACTTC. As protein: CSASTPQETQYF.

The rearrangement joins TRBV28 to TRBJ1-2; the match to TRBD1 covers 7 bases. Germline V gene data show CDR1 as MDHEN and CDR2 as SYDVKM. The CDR3 loop spans 14 amino acids. V trimming: 5 bases; J trimming: 5 bases; junction bases outside the gene matches: 8. In DNA, the CDR3 is TGTGCCAGCAGTCTAGGGACAGCTCCTTATGGCTACACCTTC. Protein product: CASSLGTAPYGYTF.

This clone appeared a few times. The chain is built from TRBV5-4 and TRBJ2-1, with D tentatively TRBD1 (5 bases). V lost 4 bases and J lost 8, with 10 bases in between. The CDR3 extends over 12 amino acids. The germline CDR1 and CDR2 sequences are SGHNT and YYREEE (reference sequence). CDR3 region: CASSPQGYEQFF. The CDR3 DNA is TGTGCCAGCAGCCCCCAGGGTTATGAGCAGTTCTTC.

This sequence joins TRBV5-4 and TRBJ2-7, with 10 bases lining up with TRBD1. V gave up 4 bases and J gave up 2 bases; unmatched junction bases: 3. The CDR3 totals 14 residues. CDR1 SGHNT and CDR2 YYREEE come from the germline V gene (reference sequence). For the CDR3, the DNA is TGTGCCAGCAGCGCCGGGACAGGGGCCTACGAGCAGTACTTC. Its translation: CASSAGTGAYEQYF.

The chain links TRBV6-5 to TRBJ1-2, with 11 positions matching TRBD1. J lost 5 bases, V lost 2 bases, and 4 bases had no gene match. This CDR3 comprises 15 residues. Per germline, CDR1 MNHEY and CDR2 SVGAGI. The CDR3 DNA follows: TGTGCCAGCAGTTACCCCGGACAGGGGGCATATGGCTACACCTTC. Its translation is CASSYPGQGAYGYTF.

This clone has a single count. The chain carries TRBV11-2 and TRBJ1-3, with 8 bases aligning to TRBD1. The CDR3 covers 16 residues. Germline V gene lookup returns CDR1 SGHAT and CDR2 FQNNGV. J was trimmed by 4 bases and V by 5 bases; bases with no gene match: 10. The DNA for the CDR3 is TGTGCCAGCAGCCCAAGGGGTGACAGGGGCGGAAACACCATATATTTT. Amino acids: CASSPRGDRGGNTIYF.

The chain joins TRBV20-1 to TRBJ1-4; D uncertain. The length of the CDR3 is 13 residues. The V gene lost 3 bases and the J gene lost 16 bases, with 21 bases spanning the gap. Germline V gene data show CDR1 as DFQATT and CDR2 as SNEGSKA (reference sequence). This CDR3 is CSASILGAGGGFF. CDR3 DNA sequence: TGCAGTGCTAGTATTTTGGGAGCAGGCGGTGGGTTTTTT.

The rearrangement joins TRBV6-2 or TRBV6-3 to TRBJ2-5; 9 nucleotides match TRBD2. The CDR3 consists of 18 residues. J was trimmed by 2 bases and V by 2 bases; bases with no gene match: 12. The germline gives CDR1 MNHEY, CDR2 SVGEGT. CDR3 sequence (DNA): TGTGCCAGCAGTTACGGAAACCTCGCGGGAGGGTTACAAGAGACCCAGTACTTC. As protein: CASSYGNLAGGLQETQYF.

V gene TRBV5-8 combines with J gene TRBJ1-4, with 8 bases aligning to TRBD1. This CDR3 contains 15 residues. Germline CDR1 and CDR2: SGHTS and YDEGEE. Trimming cost V 4 bases and J 3 bases; bases outside gene matches: 5. This chain's CDR3 is CASSQGTGPNEKLFF. The CDR3 nucleotides are TGTGCCAGCAGCCAAGGGACAGGCCCTAATGAAAAACTGTTTTTT. The full variable domain, in which reference TRBV5-8 and TRBJ1-4 provide the parts outside the CDR3, is EAGVTQSPTHLIKTRGQQATLRCSPISGHTSVYWYQQALGLGLQFLLWYDEGEERNRGNFPPRFSGRQFPNYSSELNVNALELEDSALYLCASSQGTGPNEKLFFGSGTQLSVL.

This chain links TRBV7-2 with TRBJ2-7, with 8 bases matching TRBD2. Unmatched junction bases numbered 14, after V lost 5 bases and J lost 5 bases. The CDR3 is made up of 16 amino acids. CDR1 SGHTA and CDR2 FQGNSA come from the germline V gene. The DNA of the CDR3 is TGTGCCAGCAGCCTATCGGGGGGGAATCTATGGGACGAGCAGTACTTC. Translation: CASSLSGGNLWDEQYF. Combining the CDR3 with reference TRBV7-2 and TRBJ2-7 gives the whole variable domain GAGVSQSPSNKVTEKGKDVELRCDPISGHTALYWYRQSLGQGLEFLIYFQGNSAPDKSGLPSDRFSAERTGGSVSTLTIQRTQQEDSAVYLCASSLSGGNLWDEQYFGPGTRLTVT.

The rearrangement joins TRBV4-3 to TRBJ2-4; 7 nucleotides line up with TRBD1. The CDR3 is 20 residues long. V shed 0 bases and J 0 bases; nucleotides not matched to a gene: 14. CDR1 is LGHNA, CDR2 YSLEER, per germline. Here the CDR3 DNA reads TGCGCCAGCAGCCAAGATCCCCCCGGGACAGCCATTTTAGCCAAAAACATTCAGTACTTC. Translating it yields CASSQDPPGTAILAKNIQYF.

V and J are TRBV11-2 and TRBJ2-5; 9 positions agree with TRBD1. The V gene's germline CDR1 is SGHAT and CDR2 FQNNGV. The CDR3 length is 15 residues. After removal of 5 bases from V and 3 bases from J, the junction contained 7 bases not matched to a gene. The CDR3 nucleotides read TGTGCCAGCAGCCTCAGGGACAGGGTGAAAGAGACCCAGTACTTC. Translating it yields CASSLRDRVKETQYF.

The CDR3 region has the DNA TGTGCCAGTAGTATAGGGGCGAACTCCTACGAGCAGTACTTC. Translated: CASSIGANSYEQYF. V and J are TRBV19 and TRBJ2-7; no clear D gene. Germline V gene data show CDR1 as LNHDA and CDR2 as SQIVND (reference sequence). Trimming pared 1 base from V and 0 bases from J, leaving 7 bases between. This CDR3 is 14 amino acids long.

This clone was observed a single time. V usage is TRBV5-4 and J usage is TRBJ2-7; 7 bases agree with TRBD1. This CDR3 has 14 amino acids. Looked up from germline, CDR1 is SGHNT and CDR2 is YYREEE (reference sequence). V lost 4 bases to trimming and J lost 6 bases; unmatched junction nucleotides: 10. CDR3 nucleotides: TGTGCCAGCAGCGGGGGACAGATGGTGGGCGAGCAGTACTTC. Translating it yields CASSGGQMVGEQYF.

CDR3 nucleotides: TGTGCCAGCAGCGACGTGGAGGGGACCCAGTACTTC. Protein product: CASSDVEGTQYF. The chain is built from TRBV5-5 and TRBJ2-5, with TRBD2 as a possible D gene (6 bases). This CDR3 is built from 12 residues. Germline loops: CDR1 SGHKS, CDR2 YYEKEE (reference sequence). With 4 bases removed from V and 7 bases from J, the gap between germline ends came to 11 bases.

This chain connects TRBV5-8 to TRBJ2-1; the match to TRBD1 covers 7 bases. J lost 5 bases, V lost 4 bases, and 9 bases had no gene match. Germline-derived CDR1 and CDR2 are SGHTS and YDEGEE. The CDR3 totals 15 residues. The CDR3 region has the DNA TGTGCCAGCAGCCCTGGCCAGGGGACAGACAATGAGCAGTTCTTC. Amino acids: CASSPGQGTDNEQFF.

The CDR3 is CASSEGVDLAGPNTGELFF. CDR3 coding DNA: TGTGCCAGCAGCGAGGGGGTCGATTTAGCGGGGCCGAACACCGGGGAGCTGTTTTTT. The chain combines TRBV9 with TRBJ2-2; 8 bases agree with TRBD2. In germline, CDR1 is SGDLS, CDR2 YYNGEE. The CDR3 has 19 amino acids. V was pared by 3 bases and J by 0 bases, with 13 bases of the junction left unmatched. The entire variable domain, with the rest obtained from reference TRBV9 and TRBJ2-2, is as follows: DSGVTQTPKHLITATGQRVTLRCSPRSGDLSVYWYQQSLDQGLQFLIQYYNGEERAKGNILERFSAQQFPDLHSELNLSSLELGDSALYFCASSEGVDLAGPNTGELFFGEGSRLTVL.